The present T cell receptor beta chain was sequenced within a study of blood T cell repertoires in COVID-19. Background on the study: There were acute and convalescent COVID-19 samples, and they came from the United States, Italy and Spain. The cDNA or gDNA used as material had been derived from T cells, B-cell-depleted T cells, or PBMCs.

Under the authors' procedure: Counts of nucleated cells, estimated from reference gene primer amplification, were obtained. Assay used: immunoSEQ multiplex PCR; TCRdb lists only in-frame clones, some missing. D and trimming come from the DNA, and the V and J calls and clone size come from that table. This table holds 110,000 or so clones, about 79% found once. The CDR3 length is 16 residues. In germline, CDR1 is MRHNA, CDR2 SNTAGT. The germline V and J ends were trimmed by 4 bases and 6 bases, with 19 bases remaining between them. The chain couples TRBV6-4 to TRBJ2-1; TRBD1 might be the D (5 bases). The sequence derives from a woman at least 80 years old with active or convalescent COVID-19. The specimen sequenced was peripheral blood. The DNA for the CDR3 is TGTGCCAGCAGTGTGTCTTTTGGGGCAGTAAGCAATGAGCAGTTCTTC. Protein sequence: CASSVSFGAVSNEQFF.